This T cell receptor (beta chain) came from a study of tumor-infiltrating lymphocytes in primary liver carcinoma. Study information: Tumors were staged T1-T3 N0M0 and measured roughly 4.2 to 10 cm across.

From roughly 470 ng total RNA, TCR beta cDNA was generated with a primer in the constant region. Amplification in three nested multiplex PCR rounds with slightly modified ARM-PCR gave rise to TCR beta libraries. The first two PCR rounds, approximately 10 cycles each, used TRBV1-TRBV30 forward primers and a C-beta reverse primer. TCRdb itself ran the multiplex PCR reads through MiXCR, one entry per CDR3 protein. The sample consists of almost 200,000 distinct CDR3 sequences, 65% of them appearing once. The CDR3 spans 12 residues. Germline CDR1 reads MNHEY; CDR2 reads SVGAGI. The V end lost 6 bases, the J end lost 5 bases, and 10 bases lay between the germline ends. Unsorted whole blood served as the source of blood RNA, and germline DNA was extracted as well. Investigators obtained 3.5 to 4.5 milliliters of peripheral blood ahead of surgery.

This sequence originates from a woman aged 60-70 years with primary liver carcinoma and hepatitis B virus infection. The V and J genes are TRBV6-5 and TRBJ2-5, with D tentatively TRBD1 (6 bases). The sequenced material came from peripheral blood. The CDR3 loop reads CASSSQGETQYF. The CDR3 region has the DNA TGTGCCAGCAGCTCCCAGGGGGAGACCCAGTACTTC.